Below are 13 T cell receptor beta chains sequenced from a single sample in a study of shared clonotypes between healthy human individuals. Measured with immunoSEQ multiplex PCR; TCRdb has only the in-frame clones, and not every one. This table holds over a million clones, around 76% found once. The sequenced sample was memory CD4+ T cells sorted from blood. This sample's subset: CD45RA-negative fraction. The receptor source for this set is a young man in good health.

The rearrangement joins TRBV19 to TRBJ1-1, with 10 bases matching TRBD1. This CDR3 has 16 residues. Germline lookup yields CDR1 LNHDA and CDR2 SQIVND (reference sequence). V trimming: 2 bases; J trimming: 8 bases; junction bases outside the gene matches: 11. The CDR3, as DNA: TGTGCCAGTAGTATATTCCGGGACAGGGGTAACGCCGAAGCTTTCTTT. The encoded protein is CASSIFRDRGNAEAFF.

The chain employs TRBV18 and TRBJ2-2; 12 nucleotides match TRBD2. From germline, CDR1 is KGHSH and CDR2 LQKENI. The CDR3 is 18 residues long. V lost 3 bases to trimming and J lost 6 bases; unmatched junction nucleotides: 11. Here the CDR3 DNA reads TGTGCCAGCTCACCGCGAGAACTAGCGGGAGGATTAGCCGGGGAGCTGTTTTTT. Residues: CASSPRELAGGLAGELFF.

J is TRBJ2-7 and V is TRBV7-2; 12 nucleotides match TRBD2. Trimming cost V 5 bases and J 7 bases; bases outside gene matches: 9. Germline assignment: CDR1 SGHTA and CDR2 FQGNSA. The CDR3 totals 15 residues. CDR3 amino acids: CASSRPGLAGREQYF. CDR3 bases: TGTGCCAGCAGCCGCCCGGGACTAGCGGGCCGAGAGCAGTACTTC.

The V call is TRBV10-3, the J call TRBJ2-2, with D perhaps TRBD1 (6 bases). Germline V gene lookup returns CDR1 ENHRY and CDR2 SYGVKD. The CDR3 loop spans 14 amino acids. V was clipped by 7 bases and J by 4 bases, with 13 bases between them. CDR3 coding DNA: TGTGCCATCACCGAGACAGGTCTCACCGGGGAGCTGTTTTTT. This codes for CAITETGLTGELFF.

DNA for the CDR3: TGCGCCAGCACCCCAGACAGGGCCACGTCCTACGAGCAGTACTTC. The encoded protein is CASTPDRATSYEQYF. The genes are TRBV5-1 and TRBJ2-7; 7 bases map to TRBD1. Per germline, CDR1 SGHRS and CDR2 YFSETQ. V dropped 6 bases and J dropped 1; count of bases not matched to a gene: 10. This CDR3 contains 15 residues.

V is TRBV23-1 and J is TRBJ2-7, with 13 bases fitting TRBD2. TRBV23-1 is annotated as an ORF whose role is uncertain. The V segment lost 6 bases and the J segment 5 bases; nucleotides outside the gene matches: 16. The CDR3 is made up of 18 amino acids. This chain's CDR3 is CASSPLTSGRTPSHEQYF. The CDR3 DNA reads as TGCGCCAGCAGCCCCCTGACTAGCGGGAGGACTCCTTCCCACGAGCAGTACTTC.

This sequence joins TRBV19 and TRBJ2-5; the match to TRBD2 covers 14 bases. The CDR3 is 15 amino acids. Germline CDR1 and CDR2: LNHDA and SQIVND (reference sequence). V shed 5 bases and J 5 bases; nucleotides not matched to a gene: 4. CDR3: CASSERTSGGETQYF. In nucleotides, the CDR3 is TGTGCCAGTAGTGAAAGGACTAGCGGGGGGGAGACCCAGTACTTC.

Comment on this clone: Within the sample, other DNA sequences also encode this same CDR3. The genes are TRBV10-3 and TRBJ1-2; D might be TRBD1 (5 bases). Per the germline V gene, CDR1 is ENHRY and CDR2 is SYGVKD. V dropped 0 bases and J dropped 5 bases, with 10 bases sitting between them. The CDR3 has 14 residues. CDR3 in amino acids: CAISESSTGYGYTF. The CDR3 DNA is TGTGCCATCAGTGAGTCTTCAACAGGTTATGGCTACACCTTC.

This clone was observed a handful of times. A much larger clone lies one base from this, so it may be a read error. CDR3 loop: CASSGDTEAFF. In DNA form, the CDR3 reads TGTGCCAGCAGTGGGGACACTGAAGCTTTCTTT. This sequence joins TRBV2 and TRBJ1-1; no clear D. Trimming shortened V by 4 bases and J by 3 bases, and 3 bases separated the two germline ends. CDR1 and CDR2 from the germline V gene are SNHLY and FYNNEI. The CDR3 loop spans 11 amino acids. The full variable domain, rest sourced from reference TRBV2 and TRBJ1-1, is EPEVTQTPSHQVTQMGQEVILRCVPISNHLYFYWYRQILGQKVEFLVSFYNNEISEKSEIFDDQFSVERPDGSNFTLKIRSTKLEDSAMYFCASSGDTEAFFGQGTRLTVV.

With regard to this clone: The same CDR3 can be traced to other DNA sequences in this sample. This chain links TRBV19 with TRBJ1-1, with 7 nucleotides matching TRBD1. Unmatched junction bases numbered 8, after V lost 6 bases and J lost 4 bases. CDR1 is LNHDA and CDR2 is SQIVND in the germline V gene (reference sequence). The CDR3 is made up of 14 amino acids. The chain's CDR3 is CASRDDRAATEAFF. In nucleotides, the CDR3 is TGTGCCAGTAGGGATGACAGGGCGGCCACTGAAGCTTTCTTT.

This clone was detected only once. This chain uses TRBV6-5 with TRBJ2-5; TRBD1 or TRBD2 may be the D gene (5 bases each). This CDR3 has 11 residues. Germline CDR1 is MNHEY and CDR2 is SVGAGI. With 5 bases removed from V and 13 bases from J, the gap between germline ends came to 14 bases. The CDR3 DNA reads as TGTGCCAGCAGTACTAGGGGTCACTGGTACTTC. Amino acids: CASSTRGHWYF.

This clone came up a few times. The rearrangement uses TRBV29-1 and TRBJ1-3, with TRBD1 matching over 7 bases. Germline lookup yields CDR1 SQVTM and CDR2 ANQGSEA. After removal of 0 bases from V and 10 bases from J, the junction contained 9 bases not matched to a gene. The CDR3 is 14 residues long. The CDR3 sequence is CSVEDRDSRRTIYF. The CDR3 DNA sequence: TGCAGCGTTGAAGATCGGGACAGCCGGAGGACCATATATTTT.

The rearrangement links TRBV7-9 to TRBJ2-3; 9 bases are shared with TRBD2. CDR1 SEHNR and CDR2 FQNEAQ come from the germline V gene (reference sequence). With 5 bases clipped from V and 0 bases from J, the junction kept 6 bases outside the gene matches. The length of the CDR3 is 16 residues. CDR3 region: CASSLGTSRSTDTQYF. The CDR3 DNA sequence: TGTGCCAGCAGCCTGGGGACTAGCCGTAGCACAGATACGCAGTATTTT.